This T cell receptor beta chain originates from a study of blood T cell repertoires in COVID-19. Study at large: Sources were T cells, B-cell-depleted T cells, or PBMCs; the material itself was cDNA or gDNA.

In germline, CDR1 is SEHNR, CDR2 FQNEAQ (reference sequence). V was clipped by 5 bases and J by 8 bases; unmatched bases: 5. CDR3 length: 14 amino acids. Clones were read by immunoSEQ multiplex PCR, and TCRdb kept only the in-frame ones, dropping some. The sample lists about 110,000 clones; roughly nine tenths were seen once. The sequencing sample was made of peripheral blood. This clonotype originated in a human donor in a cohort sampled during active COVID-19. This chain joins TRBV7-9 and TRBJ1-6, with 8 bases fitting TRBD1. The DNA for the CDR3 is TGTGCCAGCAGCATTCCGACAGGGGATTCACCCCTCCACTTT. This translates into CASSIPTGDSPLHF. The complete variable domain, with remaining parts taken from reference TRBV7-9 and TRBJ1-6, reads DTGVSQNPRHKITKRGQNVTFRCDPISEHNRLYWYRQTLGQGPEFLTYFQNEAQLEKSRLLSDRFSAERPKGSFSTLEIQRTEQGDSAMYLCASSIPTGDSPLHFGNGTRLTVT.